This T cell receptor beta chain was recorded in a study of T cell clonality in common variable immunodeficiency. Whole-study findings and limits: Repertoire-complication correlations in CVID were limited by patient heterogeneity.

This clone was seen ten or more times. Its target is not known. The CDR3 extends 3 residues past the end of the read, so its final part is completed from the germline J gene. Patients and controls were mostly of Caucasian heritage. Each donor provided 5 to 8 ml of heparinized whole blood. CVID and control samples used equivalent genomic DNA input. Repertoires were generated with immunoSEQ multiplex PCR, while TCRdb's copy carries only in-frame clones and drops some. Observed in the sample are tens of thousands of clones, none of them singletons. This CDR3 spans 14 amino acids. The V and J ends lost 4 bases and 2 bases, in that order; junction bases with no gene match: 3. The germline V gene encodes CDR1 LNHDA and CDR2 SQIVND (reference sequence).

The chain combines TRBV19 with TRBJ2-5; 8 nucleotides align to TRBD1. The specimen was peripheral blood mononuclear cells. The receptor's source is a person between 18 and 75 years old in good health. The CDR3 loop reads CASSTDRVQETQYF. The CDR3 bases that were read are TGTGCCAGTAGTACGGACAGGGTACAAGAGACC.